Following are 31 T cell receptor beta chains from one sample sequenced in a study of a mutant IDH1 vaccine in newly diagnosed glioma. For these receptors, no antigen is known. Here immunoSEQ multiplex PCR was the method, and the copy in TCRdb shows in-frame clones only, minus some. Of about 43,000 clones listed, about 81% are singletons. Time point meaning: week 23, last vaccination. Mutant IDH1 20-mer peptide, at 300 ug, made up each vaccine dose, with topical imiquimod. Here the sequenced sample was PBMCs, taken from a glioma patient whose treatment included an IDH1 peptide vaccine. The receptors originated from a woman between 18 and 29 years old with glioma. Some clones in this sample may be carry-over from other donors' samples.

This chain uses TRBV2 with TRBJ2-4, with 9 bases that match TRBD1. After removal of 6 bases from V and 6 bases from J, the junction contained 6 bases not matched to a gene. The CDR3 has 14 residues. Germline CDR1 SNHLY, CDR2 FYNNEI. In nucleotides, the CDR3 is TGTGCCAGCAGAGGTGGGACAGGGAGAAACATTCAGTACTTC. It codes for CASRGGTGRNIQYF.

The chain is built from TRBV5-6 and TRBJ2-3; D may match TRBD1 or TRBD2 (5 bases each). CDR3 size: 13 residues. Per germline, CDR1 SGHDT and CDR2 YYEEEE. Trimming pared 2 bases from V and 5 bases from J, leaving 9 bases between. The CDR3 DNA reads as TGTGCCAGCAGCTTTGGGGACCGAGATACGCAGTATTTT. It translates to CASSFGDRDTQYF.

The CDR3 bases are TGTGCCAGCAGTGACTCGCCGGGAGGCACAGATACGCAGTATTTT. Its protein is CASSDSPGGTDTQYF. The rearrangement uses TRBV6-4 and TRBJ2-3, with a possible D match to TRBD2 (6 bases). The length of the CDR3 is 15 residues. V was trimmed by 0 bases and J by 1 base, leaving 8 bases between them. Germline V gene lookup returns CDR1 MRHNA and CDR2 SNTAGT.

Only one count was recorded for this clone. J is TRBJ2-7 and V is TRBV6-5; D may be TRBD1 (6 bases). V was pared by 0 bases and J by 5 bases, with 14 bases between. CDR1 is MNHEY, CDR2 SVGAGI, per germline. The CDR3 is made up of 15 amino acids. The CDR3 spells CASSYSNAGVNEQYF. The DNA for the CDR3 is TGTGCCAGCAGTTACTCGAATGCAGGGGTGAACGAGCAGTACTTC.

The chain joins TRBV9 to TRBJ2-2; TRBD1 might be the D (5 bases). This CDR3 contains 14 residues. Trimming pared 1 base from V and 3 bases from J, leaving 7 bases between. Per the germline V gene, CDR1 is SGDLS and CDR2 is YYNGEE. The chain's CDR3 is CASSVSGYTGELFF. The CDR3 DNA reads as TGTGCCAGCAGCGTATCAGGGTACACCGGGGAGCTGTTTTTT.

This chain uses TRBV9 with TRBJ2-3; D may be TRBD2 (5 bases). CDR1 is SGDLS, CDR2 YYNGEE, per germline. Trimming stripped 3 bases from V and 7 bases from J, with 15 bases between. This CDR3 region has 14 residues. CDR3 loop: CASSARSRGNTQYF. Written as DNA, the CDR3 is TGTGCCAGCAGCGCCCGCTCGCGAGGGAATACGCAGTATTTT.

The rearrangement joins TRBV5-1 to TRBJ2-7; 10 nucleotides line up with TRBD1. The length of the CDR3 is 17 residues. V lost 1 base and J lost 1; bases outside the gene matches: 8. Germline CDR1 reads SGHRS; CDR2 reads YFSETQ. The CDR3 DNA is TGCGCCAGCAGCTTGAGACCGCCGGGACAGGGGTCCTACGAGCAGTACTTC. This encodes CASSLRPPGQGSYEQYF.

The V and J genes are TRBV2 and TRBJ1-4; no reliable D call. This CDR3 has 11 residues. CDR1 and CDR2 (germline): SNHLY, FYNNEI. V was shortened by 6 bases and J by 5 bases, with 4 bases between the two germline ends. The CDR3 region is CASRGNEKLFF. The CDR3 region has the DNA TGTGCCAGCAGGGGGAATGAAAAACTGTTTTTT.

The V and J genes are TRBV7-9 and TRBJ1-1; the match to TRBD1 covers 8 bases. This CDR3 spans 16 amino acids. V was clipped by 5 bases and J by 8 bases; unmatched bases: 16. From germline, CDR1 is SEHNR and CDR2 FQNEAQ (reference sequence). The CDR3 loop reads CASSVRASGTGEEAFF. For the CDR3, the DNA is TGTGCCAGCAGCGTTAGAGCCTCCGGGACAGGCGAGGAAGCTTTCTTT.

The rearrangement uses TRBV15 and TRBJ2-1; TRBD2 aligns across 11 bases. This CDR3 spans 19 amino acids. V was clipped by 0 bases and J by 4 bases; unmatched bases: 11. The V gene's germline CDR1 is LNHNV and CDR2 YYDKDF (reference sequence). Written as DNA, the CDR3 is TGTGCCACCAGCAGAGATCGAGGGCTAGCGGGGGGCCAATACAATGAGCAGTTCTTC. Its protein is CATSRDRGLAGGQYNEQFF.

The chain recombines TRBV19 with TRBJ2-5; D call uncertain. The CDR3 is 14 residues long. Trimming left V 4 bases short and J 5 bases short, with 14 bases between. Germline CDR1 reads LNHDA; CDR2 reads SQIVND (reference sequence). The CDR3 sequence is CASSTGSVGETQYF. CDR3 bases: TGTGCCAGTAGTACCGGGTCCGTTGGGGAGACCCAGTACTTC.

This chain connects TRBV7-2 to TRBJ1-5; perhaps TRBD1 as D (6 bases). Germline assignment: CDR1 SGHTA and CDR2 FQGNSA. The CDR3 consists of 15 residues. Trimming stripped 6 bases from V and 1 base from J, with 13 bases between. CDR3 amino acids: CASSSRGGSNQPQHF. DNA of the CDR3: TGTGCCAGCAGTTCCAGGGGTGGAAGCAATCAGCCCCAGCATTTT.

This chain links TRBV6-5 with TRBJ2-1; 7 bases agree with TRBD2. The junction had 10 bases not matched to a gene; V was cut back by 4 bases and J by 7 bases. Germline values: CDR1 MNHEY, CDR2 SVGAGI. The length of the CDR3 is 15 residues. This CDR3 reads CASSWERGNLNEQFF. The CDR3 bases are TGTGCCAGCAGTTGGGAGCGGGGCAATTTAAATGAGCAGTTCTTC.

This clone was picked up a small number of times. The gene calls are TRBV30 and TRBJ1-5, with D possibly TRBD1 on 5 matching bases. CDR1 and CDR2 from the germline V gene are GTSNPN and SVGIG (reference sequence). V lost 3 bases and J 4 bases, leaving 10 bases between the germline ends. The CDR3 consists of 13 residues. The CDR3 reads CAWRGEGNQPQHF. In nucleotides, the CDR3 is TGTGCCTGGAGGGGGGAGGGGAATCAGCCCCAGCATTTT.

J is TRBJ2-1 and V is TRBV6-5; D is unclear. Germline CDR1 reads MNHEY; CDR2 reads SVGAGI. Between the trimmed V and J ends, which lost 5 bases and 8 bases, there was a span of 7 bases. There are 11 residues in the CDR3. The CDR3 bases are TGTGCCAGCAGTAAAACTGATGAGCAGTTCTTC. Protein sequence: CASSKTDEQFF.

The chain links TRBV11-2 to TRBJ1-4; D is possibly TRBD1 (5 bases). The germline V and J ends were trimmed by 3 bases and 0 bases, with 8 bases remaining between them. CDR1 is SGHAT and CDR2 is FQNNGV in the germline V gene. The CDR3 is 15 amino acids. CDR3 coding DNA: TGTGCCAGCAGCTTGGAAGGGGCAACTAATGAAAAACTGTTTTTT. It translates to CASSLEGATNEKLFF.

The chain recombines TRBV9 with TRBJ2-1; 9 bases are a match to TRBD2. Germline trimming cut 0 bases from V and 8 bases from J; bases unmatched to any gene: 9. The CDR3 has 16 residues. Germline V gene data show CDR1 as SGDLS and CDR2 as YYNGEE. CDR3 nucleotide sequence: TGTGCCAGCAGCGTAGGGGGCTTGCGGGAGGGCCATGAGCAGTTCTTC. It specifies CASSVGGLREGHEQFF.

The chain links TRBV25-1 to TRBJ2-7; D may be TRBD1 or TRBD2 (6 bases each). The germline CDR1 and CDR2 sequences are MGHDK and SYGVNS. The CDR3 spans 14 residues. The ends were cut back, 6 bases at V and 7 bases at J, with 19 bases in the middle. CDR3 loop: CASSDMTVGGEQYF. CDR3 DNA: TGTGCCAGCAGCGATATGACAGTAGGGGGGGAGCAGTACTTC.

This sequence joins TRBV7-2 and TRBJ1-2; the D gene is possibly TRBD1 (6 bases). Trimming pared 1 base from V and 1 base from J, leaving 7 bases between. Germline CDR1 SGHTA, CDR2 FQGNSA. This CDR3 region has 14 residues. The CDR3 DNA is TGTGCCAGCAGCTTAGGCAGGGGTAACTATGGCTACACCTTC. Its protein is CASSLGRGNYGYTF.

In DNA form, the CDR3 reads TGTGCCAGTAAGCGGACATCGAACACTGAAGCTTTCTTT. Its protein product is CASKRTSNTEAFF. The gene calls are TRBV19 and TRBJ1-1, with a possible D match to TRBD1 (5 bases). The germline CDR1 and CDR2 sequences are LNHDA and SQIVND (reference sequence). V was pared by 7 bases and J by 1 base, with 10 bases between. The CDR3 contains 13 residues.

The J gene is TRBJ1-5, the V gene TRBV9; D not resolved. CDR3 size: 13 residues. CDR1 and CDR2 (germline): SGDLS, YYNGEE. V lost 4 bases and J lost 5, with 10 bases in between. The CDR3, as DNA: TGTGCCAGCAGCCCTCGGGTCGATCAGCCCCAGCATTTT. This gives the protein CASSPRVDQPQHF.

The chain couples TRBV6-5 to TRBJ1-2; D unresolved. Germline CDR1 is MNHEY and CDR2 is SVGAGI. The CDR3 is 15 residues long. Trimming pared 0 bases from V and 4 bases from J, leaving 12 bases between. The CDR3 DNA reads TGTGCCAGCAGTTACTCGAGTGGTGGCGGCTATGGCTACACCTTC. Its translation is CASSYSSGGGYGYTF.

V and J are TRBV7-2 and TRBJ2-7, with D perhaps matching TRBD2 (7 bases). V dropped 0 bases and J dropped 6 bases, with 12 bases sitting between them. From germline, CDR1 is SGHTA and CDR2 FQGNSA. The CDR3 has 14 residues. Here the CDR3 reads CASSLAGGPVEQYF. CDR3 bases: TGTGCCAGCAGCTTAGCGGGGGGGCCTGTCGAGCAGTACTTC.

This chain joins TRBV10-3 and TRBJ2-2; D may be TRBD2 (6 bases). The CDR3 runs 18 residues. V lost 2 bases, J lost 0 bases, and 16 bases lay in between. Per germline, CDR1 ENHRY and CDR2 SYGVKD. CDR3 loop: CAISEPAGSGPNTGELFF. In DNA form, the CDR3 reads TGTGCCATCAGTGAGCCCGCGGGGTCGGGCCCGAACACCGGGGAGCTGTTTTTT.

This clone occurred once. V gene TRBV2 combines with J gene TRBJ2-5; no firm D call. Trimming pared 8 bases from V and 4 bases from J, leaving 14 bases between. This CDR3 has 13 residues. Looked up from germline, CDR1 is SNHLY and CDR2 is FYNNEI. CDR3 protein: CASQKGLLETQYF. DNA of the CDR3: TGTGCCAGCCAAAAGGGATTACTAGAGACCCAGTACTTC.

The chain combines TRBV10-3 with TRBJ2-7; possible D gene TRBD2, 6 bases. The CDR3 contains 15 residues. The V gene lost 4 bases and the J gene lost 2 bases, with 15 bases spanning the gap. Germline V lookup: CDR1 ENHRY, CDR2 SYGVKD. CDR3 bases: TGTGCCATCAGTGCCTCGGGCGGGGTAGCCTACGAGCAGTACTTC. This encodes CAISASGGVAYEQYF.

Written as DNA, the CDR3 is TGTGCCAGCAGCCCAAATAACAATGAGCAGTTCTTC. This sequence encodes CASSPNNNEQFF. The genes are TRBV11-3 and TRBJ2-1; D unclear. Germline CDR1 is SGHNT and CDR2 is YENEEA. V was trimmed by 5 bases and J by 5 bases, leaving 7 bases between them. The CDR3 length is 12 residues.

The rearrangement uses TRBV14 and TRBJ2-7; 7 nucleotides line up with TRBD2. The ends lost 0 bases at V and 6 bases at J; junction bases unmatched: 2. Germline-derived CDR1 and CDR2 are SGHDN and FVKESK. This CDR3 has 13 residues. In DNA form, the CDR3 reads TGTGCCAGCAGCCAAGAATTAGCGGGCGAGCAGTACTTC. Amino acid sequence: CASSQELAGEQYF.

V gene TRBV5-1 combines with J gene TRBJ2-5; no clear D gene. Germline CDR1 and CDR2: SGHRS and YFSETQ. V gave up 1 base and J gave up 1 base, with 5 bases separating them. The CDR3 loop spans 13 amino acids. The CDR3 DNA sequence: TGCGCCAGCAGCTTGAGGGCCCAAGAGACCCAGTACTTC. It codes for CASSLRAQETQYF.

This rearrangement joins TRBV27 to TRBJ2-7; D not resolved. This CDR3 region has 13 residues. V shed 8 bases and J shed 2 bases, with 13 bases lying between them. Looked up from germline, CDR1 is MNHEY and CDR2 is SMNVEV (reference sequence). This CDR3 reads CASWKDPTYEQYF. In DNA, the CDR3 is TGTGCCAGCTGGAAGGATCCTACCTACGAGCAGTACTTC.

The chain is built from TRBV7-2 and TRBJ1-1; weak D call: TRBD1 (5 bases). Germline V CDR1 and CDR2: SGHTA, FQGNSA. V was clipped by 2 bases and J by 1 base, with 8 bases between them. The CDR3 contains 14 residues. Here the CDR3 DNA reads TGTGCCAGCAGCTTAAGCCAGGGGAACACTGAAGCTTTCTTT. Its protein is CASSLSQGNTEAFF.